A selection of T cell receptor beta chains follows, all from one sample in a study of OX40 agonist ivuxolimab in advanced cancers. Here immunoSEQ multiplex PCR was the method, and the copy in TCRdb shows in-frame clones only, minus some. The sample lists 84,000 or so clones; around 90% were seen once. The input for sequencing was CD4+ or CD8+ T cells sorted from blood, taken in a trial of the OX40 agonist ivuxolimab. Receptors were obtained from an adult with an advanced solid tumor such as melanoma, head and neck, liver or kidney cancer. Each CDR3 is given without its conserved first and last residue. Each record gives: D gene, V gene, J gene, CDR3 protein. D genes are given only for firm matches.

d_gene: .; v_gene: TRBV7-5; j_gene: TRBJ2-3; CDR3aa: VRSLEGGRRTDTQY
d_gene: TRBD1; v_gene: TRBV10-3; j_gene: TRBJ1-2; CDR3aa: AISATGGDNYGYT
d_gene: .; v_gene: TRBV5-6; j_gene: TRBJ2-1; CDR3aa: ASSLGPSSYNEQF
d_gene: .; v_gene: TRBV4-1; j_gene: TRBJ2-1; CDR3aa: ASSQDRVDRIGYNEQF
d_gene: .; v_gene: TRBV6-1; j_gene: TRBJ2-3; CDR3aa: ASSEELGAADTQY
d_gene: .; v_gene: TRBV28; j_gene: TRBJ1-1; CDR3aa: ASSFTGAHTEAF
d_gene: TRBD1; v_gene: TRBV9; j_gene: TRBJ1-2; CDR3aa: ASSAATGTAGYGYT
d_gene: .; v_gene: TRBV9; j_gene: TRBJ2-3; CDR3aa: ASSPDGVTALETPDTQY
d_gene: .; v_gene: TRBV27; j_gene: TRBJ2-1; CDR3aa: ASSFRPQVLLGNEQF
d_gene: TRBD2; v_gene: TRBV11-2; j_gene: TRBJ2-3; CDR3aa: ASSPRRLAGLTDTQY
d_gene: .; v_gene: TRBV5-4; j_gene: TRBJ2-3; CDR3aa: ASSSTLDFSTDTQY
d_gene: .; v_gene: TRBV28; j_gene: TRBJ2-7; CDR3aa: ASSILDRSREQY
d_gene: TRBD2; v_gene: TRBV7-2; j_gene: TRBJ2-3; CDR3aa: ASSPRLAGTSTDTQY
d_gene: TRBD2; v_gene: TRBV10-2; j_gene: TRBJ2-3; CDR3aa: ASRLTSGSTDTQY
d_gene: .; v_gene: TRBV29-1; j_gene: TRBJ2-3; CDR3aa: SATGSTDTQY
d_gene: .; v_gene: TRBV6-1; j_gene: TRBJ2-7; CDR3aa: ASSEGRHVQY
d_gene: .; v_gene: TRBV14; j_gene: TRBJ1-6; CDR3aa: ASSHQGRPNSPLH
d_gene: TRBD1; v_gene: TRBV7-2; j_gene: TRBJ2-7; CDR3aa: ASSSMGTDHEQY
d_gene: TRBD2; v_gene: TRBV6-6; j_gene: TRBJ2-5; CDR3aa: ASKGGRGLGQETQY
d_gene: TRBD1; v_gene: TRBV7-3; j_gene: TRBJ2-7; CDR3aa: ASSSETGSSYEQY
d_gene: .; v_gene: TRBV7-8; j_gene: TRBJ1-5; CDR3aa: ASSFSTHQPQH
d_gene: .; v_gene: TRBV5-4; j_gene: TRBJ2-5; CDR3aa: ASELGETQY
d_gene: .; v_gene: TRBV14; j_gene: TRBJ2-2; CDR3aa: ASSQGNTGELF
d_gene: .; v_gene: TRBV27; j_gene: TRBJ2-5; CDR3aa: ASSNLGGGLGTQY
d_gene: TRBD2; v_gene: TRBV5-8; j_gene: TRBJ2-2; CDR3aa: ASSRGLAVNTGELF
d_gene: .; v_gene: TRBV11-3; j_gene: TRBJ2-1; CDR3aa: ASSLVPSEQF
d_gene: .; v_gene: TRBV25-1; j_gene: TRBJ2-3; CDR3aa: AGDHLKRAKDTQY
d_gene: TRBD1; v_gene: TRBV5-6; j_gene: TRBJ2-3; CDR3aa: ASSWDRGQDTQY
d_gene: .; v_gene: TRBV7-7; j_gene: TRBJ2-5; CDR3aa: ASSLLGVGQETQY
d_gene: TRBD1; v_gene: TRBV28; j_gene: TRBJ1-5; CDR3aa: ASSRTGTHQPQH
d_gene: .; v_gene: TRBV29-1; j_gene: TRBJ2-5; CDR3aa: SVVASQETQY
d_gene: TRBD1; v_gene: TRBV5-6; j_gene: TRBJ2-7; CDR3aa: ASTPVPGTGQEY
d_gene: TRBD2; v_gene: TRBV5-4; j_gene: TRBJ2-3; CDR3aa: ASSLMGGEGTQY
d_gene: TRBD2; v_gene: TRBV7-9; j_gene: TRBJ2-3; CDR3aa: ASSSGGASTDTQY
d_gene: .; v_gene: TRBV7-8; j_gene: TRBJ2-1; CDR3aa: ASSLAFTSQSYNEQF
d_gene: TRBD1; v_gene: TRBV10-3; j_gene: TRBJ2-7; CDR3aa: ATYQFPGQGYEQY